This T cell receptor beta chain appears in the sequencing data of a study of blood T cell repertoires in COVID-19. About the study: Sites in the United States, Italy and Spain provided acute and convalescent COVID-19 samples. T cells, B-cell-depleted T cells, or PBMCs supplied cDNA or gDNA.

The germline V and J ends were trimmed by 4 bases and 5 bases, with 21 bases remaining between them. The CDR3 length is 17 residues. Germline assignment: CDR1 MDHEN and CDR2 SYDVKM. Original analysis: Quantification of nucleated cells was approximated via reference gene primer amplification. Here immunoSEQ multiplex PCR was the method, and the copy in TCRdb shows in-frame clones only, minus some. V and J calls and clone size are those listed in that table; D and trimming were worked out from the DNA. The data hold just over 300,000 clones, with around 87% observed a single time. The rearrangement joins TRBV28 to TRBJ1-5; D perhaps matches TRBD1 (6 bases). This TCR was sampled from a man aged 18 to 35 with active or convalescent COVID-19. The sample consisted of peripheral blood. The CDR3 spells CASSSLGGGRKDQPQHF. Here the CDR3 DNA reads TGTGCCAGCAGTTCCTTAGGCGGGGGGCGCAAAGATCAGCCCCAGCATTTT.